A single sample gave rise to the 3 T cell receptor beta chains below, sequenced in a study of blood T cells in healthy people across ages. The second PCR ran about 6 to 11 cycles with a sample-barcoded 5' primer and J-beta primers. TCRdb called the 5' RACE reads again in MiXCR, with one record for every CDR3 protein. Among approximately 800,000 distinct CDR3 sequences, over 45% were seen once, and the ten largest hold approximately 20%. Sample: blood. These TCRs come from a man aged 25 to 40 in good health.

This clonotype was detected many times. The CDR3 sequence: CASAPSGANVLTF. CDR3 nucleotide sequence: TGTGCTAGTGCCCCTTCTGGGGCCAACGTCCTGACTTTC. V and J are TRBV6-2 or TRBV6-3 and TRBJ2-6; D uncertain. This CDR3 has 13 amino acids. CDR1 is MNHEY, CDR2 SVGEGT, per germline.

The gene calls are TRBV20-1 and TRBJ1-5; D gene uncertain. The CDR3 covers 13 residues. In germline, CDR1 is DFQATT, CDR2 SNEGSKA (reference sequence). The V end was cut by 6 bases, the J end by 1 base, with 10 bases between. The CDR3 bases are TGCAGTGCCCCAATGGGGAGCAATCAGCCCCAGCATTTT. Translated, it gives CSAPMGSNQPQHF.

The rearrangement uses TRBV27 and TRBJ1-6; no definite D call. The CDR3 has 16 amino acids. The V and J ends lost 4 bases and 1 base respectively, with 11 bases between them. Germline-derived CDR1 and CDR2 are MNHEY and SMNVEV (reference sequence). The CDR3 is CASSSRLRSYNSPLHF. In nucleotides, the CDR3 is TGTGCCAGCAGTTCCAGGTTAAGGTCCTATAATTCACCCCTCCACTTT.